These T cell receptor beta chains were read from a single sample in a study of control samples from healthy donors and cancer patients. Some clones are missing from TCRdb's copy, which holds only in-frame ones; the method was immunoSEQ multiplex PCR. The sample includes about 150,000 clones, approximately 94% seen only once; the top ten take approximately 1.4%. Sample: blood. The receptors come from a woman between 18 and 29 years old in good health. Each CDR3 is given with its conserved first and last residue. D genes are given only for firm matches. The size of a clone is reported for some rows only, either as once, few or many, or as a class for expanded clones.

>TRBJ2-3|TRBV5-1|TRBD1|-
CASSPGQRADTQYF
TGCGCCAGCAGCCCGGGACAGAGGGCAGATACGCAGTATTTT
>TRBJ2-3|TRBV5-1|-|-
CASSLGGSSDTQYF
TGCGCCAGCAGCTTGGGCGGGTCCTCAGATACGCAGTATTTT
>TRBJ1-6|TRBV2|-|many
CASSYRVSDSPLHF
TGTGCCAGCAGTTACCGGGTTTCCGATTCACCCCTCCACTTT
>TRBJ2-3|TRBV13|-|-
CASSPEGRTDTQYF
TGTGCCAGCAGCCCCGAGGGGCGCACAGATACGCAGTATTTT
>TRBJ2-1|TRBV5-1|-|-
CASSSSSVGETYNEQFF
TGCGCCAGCAGCTCCTCTAGTGTGGGGGAAACCTACAATGAGCAGTTCTTC
>TRBJ1-1|TRBV27|-|-
CASSLGNTEAFF
TGTGCCAGCAGTTTGGGGAACACTGAAGCTTTCTTT
>TRBJ1-6|TRBV3-1/TRBV3-2|TRBD1|-
CASSQPGQGGRSPLHF
TGTGCCAGCAGCCAACCAGGACAGGGAGGACGATCACCCCTCCACTTT
>TRBJ1-5|TRBV3-1/TRBV3-2|-|few
CASSLQGGQPQHF
TGTGCCAGCAGCCTCCAGGGAGGTCAGCCCCAGCATTTT
>TRBJ1-2|TRBV7-3|-|-
CASSPGPNYGYTF
TGTGCCAGCAGCCCAGGGCCGAACTATGGCTACACCTTC
>TRBJ2-3|TRBV5-1|TRBD1|-
CASSIRTGGTDTQYF
TGCGCCAGCAGCATCAGGACAGGGGGGACAGATACGCAGTATTTT
>TRBJ2-7|TRBV6-6|-|-
CASSFLGATYEQYF
TGTGCCAGCAGTTTCCTGGGAGCAACCTACGAGCAGTACTTC
>TRBJ2-7|TRBV5-4|-|-
CASSLGTREQYEQYF
TGTGCCAGCAGCTTGGGTACCCGGGAGCAGTACGAGCAGTACTTC
>TRBJ2-1|TRBV6-5|-|-
CASTLPGGDYNEQFF
TGTGCCAGCACCCTACCAGGGGGGGATTACAATGAGCAGTTCTTC
>TRBJ1-2|TRBV5-6|TRBD1|-
CASSRTGVHGYTF
TGTGCCAGCAGCCGGACAGGGGTCCATGGCTACACCTTC
>TRBJ1-5|TRBV4-2|-|-
CASSQDGWGNQPQHF
TGTGCCAGCAGCCAAGATGGTTGGGGTAATCAGCCCCAGCATTTT
>TRBJ1-1|TRBV7-2|-|-
CASSLVPIPGTEAFF
TGTGCCAGCAGCTTGGTACCTATCCCCGGGACTGAAGCTTTCTTT
>TRBJ2-7|TRBV7-8|-|-
CASSGGGHEQYF
TGTGCCAGCAGCGGGGGGGGGCACGAGCAGTACTTC
>TRBJ1-1|TRBV4-1|-|-
CASSQVSGGSVEAFF
TGCGCCAGCAGCCAAGTCAGTGGGGGAAGTGTTGAAGCTTTCTTT